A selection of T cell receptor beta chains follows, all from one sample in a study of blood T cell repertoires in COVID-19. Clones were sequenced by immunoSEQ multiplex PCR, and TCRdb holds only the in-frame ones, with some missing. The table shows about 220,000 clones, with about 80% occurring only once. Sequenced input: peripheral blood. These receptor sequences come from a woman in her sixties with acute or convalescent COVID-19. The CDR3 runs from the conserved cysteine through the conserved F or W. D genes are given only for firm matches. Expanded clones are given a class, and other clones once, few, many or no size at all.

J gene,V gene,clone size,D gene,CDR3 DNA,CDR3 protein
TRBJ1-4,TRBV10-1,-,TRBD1,TGCGCCAGCAGTGAGCCGGCACCCACAGGGGAATCATATGAAAAACTGTTTTTT,CASSEPAPTGESYEKLFF
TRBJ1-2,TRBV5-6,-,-,TGTGCCAGCAGCATATATCGGACAAGGAATAACTATGGCTACACCTTC,CASSIYRTRNNYGYTF
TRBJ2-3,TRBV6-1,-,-,TGTGCCAGCAGTGAAGCGGACTCCCAAGATACGCAGTATTTT,CASSEADSQDTQYF
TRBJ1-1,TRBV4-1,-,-,TGCGCCAGCAGCGTAACTAGTAGGTCGGCGGGCGAGGTCACTGAAGCTTTCTTT,CASSVTSRSAGEVTEAFF
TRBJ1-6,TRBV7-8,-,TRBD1,TGTGCCAGCAGCTCCGGCGACAGGGGGCATTCACCCCTCCACTTT,CASSSGDRGHSPLHF
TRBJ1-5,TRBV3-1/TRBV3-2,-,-,TGTGCCAGCAGCCAAGACCCCATTAATCAGCCCCAGCATTTT,CASSQDPINQPQHF
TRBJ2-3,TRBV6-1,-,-,TGTGCCAGCAGTGAAAGCGTAGCTAGCACAGATACGCAGTATTTT,CASSESVASTDTQYF
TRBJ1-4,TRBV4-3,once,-,TGCGCCAGCAGCCAAGGCCAGGGGAACGAAAAACTGTTTTTT,CASSQGQGNEKLFF
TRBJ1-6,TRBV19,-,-,TGTGCCAGTAGTATGCGGGAATCCTATAATTCACCCCTCCACTTT,CASSMRESYNSPLHF
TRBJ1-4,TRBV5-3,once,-,TGTGCCAGAAGCCCCGTCGGTGAAGCCTTCCTTAATGAAAAACTGTTTTTT,CARSPVGEAFLNEKLFF
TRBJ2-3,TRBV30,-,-,TGTGCCTGGAGTGTTGGGGGGATGACAGATACGCAGTATTTT,CAWSVGGMTDTQYF
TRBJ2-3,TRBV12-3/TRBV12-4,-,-,TGTGCCAGTCGGCTTAGCTCCACAGATACGCAGTATTTT,CASRLSSTDTQYF
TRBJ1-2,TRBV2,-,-,TGTGCCAGCAGTGAAGCCCTGGTCACAGCCAGGAACACCTTC,CASSEALVTARNTF
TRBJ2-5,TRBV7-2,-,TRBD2,TGTGCCAGCAGCTCGAGACTAGCGGGGGGCCCAGAGACCCAGTACTTC,CASSSRLAGGPETQYF
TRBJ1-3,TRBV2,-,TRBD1,TGTGCCAGCACAACTGGGCGTGGACAGGGCGGAAACACCATATATTTT,CASTTGRGQGGNTIYF
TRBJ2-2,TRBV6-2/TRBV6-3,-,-,TGTGCCAGCAGTTGGCGGAGTTTGGCTATAACCACCGCCGGGGAGCTGTTTTTT,CASSWRSLAITTAGELFF
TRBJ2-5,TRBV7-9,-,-,TGTGCCAGCAGCTTATCCGGTGGGGGCGCAGGGGCGGAGACCCAGTACTTC,CASSLSGGGAGAETQYF
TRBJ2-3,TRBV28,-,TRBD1,TGTGCCAGCATGGATTTGACAGGGAGAACAGATACGCAGTATTTT,CASMDLTGRTDTQYF
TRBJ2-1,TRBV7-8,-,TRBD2,TGTGCCAGCAGCTTATTTAGCGGGGGGAGCTCCTACAATGAGCAGTTCTTC,CASSLFSGGSSYNEQFF
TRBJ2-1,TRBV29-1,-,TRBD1,TGCAGCGTTCTAGGACAGGGGGCTTACAATGAGCAGTTCTTC,CSVLGQGAYNEQFF
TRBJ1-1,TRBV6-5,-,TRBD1,TGTGCCAGCAGCACGGACAGGGGGAACACTGAAGCTTTCTTT,CASSTDRGNTEAFF
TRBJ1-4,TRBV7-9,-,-,TGTGCCAGCAGTACGTACCTGCGGGCCGGTAATGAAAAACTGTTTTTT,CASSTYLRAGNEKLFF
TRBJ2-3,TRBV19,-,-,TGTGCCAGTAGTATTCCGGGGTTGGCAGATACGCAGTATTTT,CASSIPGLADTQYF
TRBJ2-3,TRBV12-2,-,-,TGTGCAAGTCGACTAAGGACTAGCGATACCACAGATACGCAGTATTTT,CASRLRTSDTTDTQYF
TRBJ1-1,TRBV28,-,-,TGTGCCAGCAGTCTATCCTACACTGAAGCTTTCTTT,CASSLSYTEAFF
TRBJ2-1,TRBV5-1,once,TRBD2,TGCGCCAGCAGGCTCAGCGGGGGCTACAATGAGCAGTTCTTC,CASRLSGGYNEQFF
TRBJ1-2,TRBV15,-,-,TGTGCCACCAGCGAAGGGGGGGGTGGCTATGGCTACACCTTC,CATSEGGGGYGYTF
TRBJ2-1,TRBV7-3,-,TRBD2,TGTGCCAGCAGCCCGGGTGGGGGGGTGCTGTTCTTC,CASSPGGGVLFF
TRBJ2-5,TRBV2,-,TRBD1,TGTGCCAGCAGCCGGGACAGGGGGTACCAAGAGACCCAGTACTTC,CASSRDRGYQETQYF
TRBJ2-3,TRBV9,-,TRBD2,TGTGCCAGCAGCCTTTCTAGCGGCTTCACAGATACGCAGTATTTT,CASSLSSGFTDTQYF
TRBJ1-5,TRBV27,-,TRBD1,TGTGCCAGCAGTTCACAGGGGTTTGGTCAGCCCCAGCATTTT,CASSSQGFGQPQHF
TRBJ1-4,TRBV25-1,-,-,TGTGCCAGCAGTGAATCGGGCAGGGAAAACGAAAAACTGTTTTTT,CASSESGRENEKLFF
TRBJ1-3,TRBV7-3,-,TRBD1,TGTGCCAGCAGCTTAGCAGGGGGATCTGGAAACACCATATATTTT,CASSLAGGSGNTIYF
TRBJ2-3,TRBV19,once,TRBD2,TGTGCCAGTACTAGGCGGGGGGACCCCAGAGACGGAGGTACGCAGTATTTT,CASTRRGDPRDGGTQYF
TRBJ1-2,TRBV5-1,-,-,TGCGCCAGCAGCGGCCAGGGCTCTGGCTACACCTTC,CASSGQGSGYTF
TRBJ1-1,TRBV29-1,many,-,TGCAGCGTTGATAACCCCTGGACAGAAGAAGCTTTCTTT,CSVDNPWTEEAFF
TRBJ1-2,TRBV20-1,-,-,TGCAGTGCTAGTGTGTCAGGGGGCTACACCTTC,CSASVSGGYTF
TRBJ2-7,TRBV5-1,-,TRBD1,TGCGCCAGCAGCTTGGGTGACAGGGGGTACGAGCAGTACTTC,CASSLGDRGYEQYF
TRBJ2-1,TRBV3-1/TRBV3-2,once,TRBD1,TGTGCCAGCAGCGTTCAGGGGGCCGGATACAATGAGCAGTTCTTC,CASSVQGAGYNEQFF
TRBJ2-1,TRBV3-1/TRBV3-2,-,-,TGTGCCAGCAGCCCATACTCGAGGGGGGAGCAGTTCTTC,CASSPYSRGEQFF
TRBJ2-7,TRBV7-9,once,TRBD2,TGTGCCAGCAGCTTAGCGGGGACTAACGGTGGGCAGTACTTC,CASSLAGTNGGQYF
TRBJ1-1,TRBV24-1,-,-,TGTGCCACCAGTGATACCCGGGGAGGGAGTGGGGAAGCTTTCTTT,CATSDTRGGSGEAFF
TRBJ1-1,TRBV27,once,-,TGTGCCAGCAGTCATTCAGAGAGGAGGACTGAAGCTTTCTTT,CASSHSERRTEAFF
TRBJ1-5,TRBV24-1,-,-,TGTGCCACAGGGGCTGGGGGGAGCAATCAGCCCCAGCATTTT,CATGAGGSNQPQHF
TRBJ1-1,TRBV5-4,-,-,TGTGCCAGCAGCTTGGCGCGTCAGGGAAGGACTGAAGCTTTCTTT,CASSLARQGRTEAFF
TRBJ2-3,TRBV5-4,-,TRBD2,TGTGCCAGCAGCTTGGCGGGACTAGCGAGGACAGATACGCAGTATTTT,CASSLAGLARTDTQYF
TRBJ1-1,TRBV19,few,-,TGTGCCAGTACCACACCTCAGGGAAACACTGAAGCTTTCTTT,CASTTPQGNTEAFF
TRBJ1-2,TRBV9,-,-,TGTGCCAGCAGCCCATACGCGGGCTTCGGCTATGGCTACACCTTC,CASSPYAGFGYGYTF
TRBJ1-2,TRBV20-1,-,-,TGCAGTGCTAGTCTTAGCGGTGCGGGTTATGGCTACACCTTC,CSASLSGAGYGYTF
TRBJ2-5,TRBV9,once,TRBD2,TGTGCCAGCAGCGTAGGGACTAGCGGGGCGTTAAAAGAGACCCAGTACTTC,CASSVGTSGALKETQYF